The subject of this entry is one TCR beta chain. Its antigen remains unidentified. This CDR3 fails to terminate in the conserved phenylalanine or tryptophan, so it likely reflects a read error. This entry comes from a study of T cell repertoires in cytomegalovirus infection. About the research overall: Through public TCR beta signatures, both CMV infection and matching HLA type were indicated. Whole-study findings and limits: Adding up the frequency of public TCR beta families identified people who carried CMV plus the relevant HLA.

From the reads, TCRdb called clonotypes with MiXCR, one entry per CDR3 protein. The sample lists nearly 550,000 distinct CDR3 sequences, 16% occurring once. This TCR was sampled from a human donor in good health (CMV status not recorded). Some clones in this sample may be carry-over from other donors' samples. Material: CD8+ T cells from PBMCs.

In DNA form, the CDR3 reads TGTGCTATTGAACTAGCGTACAGCGATGAGCAGTTCTTA. Translating it yields CAIELAYSDEQFL. The chain is built from TRBV7-7 and TRBJ2-1; 7 bases agree with TRBD2. The germline V gene encodes CDR1 SSHAT and CDR2 FNYEAQ (reference sequence). CDR3 length: 13 residues.